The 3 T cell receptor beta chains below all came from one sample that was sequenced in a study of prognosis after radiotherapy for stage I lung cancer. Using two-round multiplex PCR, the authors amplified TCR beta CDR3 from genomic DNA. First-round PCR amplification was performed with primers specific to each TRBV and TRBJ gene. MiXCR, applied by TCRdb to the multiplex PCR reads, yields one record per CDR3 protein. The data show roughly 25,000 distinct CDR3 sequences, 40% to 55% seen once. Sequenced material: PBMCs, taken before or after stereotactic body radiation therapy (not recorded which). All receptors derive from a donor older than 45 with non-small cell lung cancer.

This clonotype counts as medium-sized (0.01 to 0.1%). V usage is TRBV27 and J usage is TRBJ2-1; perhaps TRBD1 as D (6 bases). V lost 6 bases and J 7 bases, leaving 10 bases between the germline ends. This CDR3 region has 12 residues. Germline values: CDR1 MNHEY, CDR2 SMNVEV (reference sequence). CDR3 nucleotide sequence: TGTGCCAGCAGCTCCCAGGGGAATGAGCAGTTCTTC. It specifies CASSSQGNEQFF.

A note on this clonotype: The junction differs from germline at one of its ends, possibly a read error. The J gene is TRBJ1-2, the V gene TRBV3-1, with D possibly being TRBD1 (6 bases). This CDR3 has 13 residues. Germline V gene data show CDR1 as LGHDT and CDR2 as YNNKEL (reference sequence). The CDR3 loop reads CVSSQGGARGYTF. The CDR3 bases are TGTGTCAGCAGCCAAGGGGGGGCGCGTGGCTACACCTTC.

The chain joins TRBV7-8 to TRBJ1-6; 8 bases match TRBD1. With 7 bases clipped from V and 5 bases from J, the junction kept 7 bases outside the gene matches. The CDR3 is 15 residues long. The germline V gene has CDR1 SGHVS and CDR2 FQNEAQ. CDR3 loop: CASTLGTGNNSPLHF. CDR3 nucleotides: TGTGCCAGCACCCTCGGGACAGGCAATAATTCACCCCTCCACTTT.